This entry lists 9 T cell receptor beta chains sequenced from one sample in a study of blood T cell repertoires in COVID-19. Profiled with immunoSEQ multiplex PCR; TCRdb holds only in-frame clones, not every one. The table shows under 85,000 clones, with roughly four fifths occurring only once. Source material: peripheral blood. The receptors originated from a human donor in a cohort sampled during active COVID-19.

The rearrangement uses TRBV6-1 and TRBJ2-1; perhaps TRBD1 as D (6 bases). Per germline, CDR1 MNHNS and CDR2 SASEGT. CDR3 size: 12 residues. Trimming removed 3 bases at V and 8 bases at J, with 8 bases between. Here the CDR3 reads CASSDRGDEQFF. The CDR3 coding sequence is TGTGCCAGCAGTGACAGGGGAGATGAGCAGTTCTTC.

CDR3 bases: TGTGCCAGCCCCCAGCGGAGAGACAATGAGCAGTTCTTC. Its protein is CASPQRRDNEQFF. This chain connects TRBV2 to TRBJ2-1; D is perhaps TRBD2 (5 bases). V was cut by 8 bases and J by 5 bases, with 13 bases left in between. Germline V gene data show CDR1 as SNHLY and CDR2 as FYNNEI. The CDR3 is made up of 13 amino acids.

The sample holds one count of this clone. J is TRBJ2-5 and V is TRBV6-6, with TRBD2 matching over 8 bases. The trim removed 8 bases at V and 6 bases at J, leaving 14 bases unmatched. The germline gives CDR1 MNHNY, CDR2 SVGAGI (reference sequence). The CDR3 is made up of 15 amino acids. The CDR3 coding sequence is TGTGCCAGCGGAGGGCCCGAGCGGGAGAGGCAGACCCAGTACTTC. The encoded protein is CASGGPERERQTQYF.

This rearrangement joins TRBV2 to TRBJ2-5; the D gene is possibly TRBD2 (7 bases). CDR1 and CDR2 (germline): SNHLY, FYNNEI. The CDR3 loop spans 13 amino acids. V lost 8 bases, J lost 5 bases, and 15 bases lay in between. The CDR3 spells CASPRGGRETQYF. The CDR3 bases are TGTGCCAGCCCGAGGGGGGGGAGGGAGACCCAGTACTTC.

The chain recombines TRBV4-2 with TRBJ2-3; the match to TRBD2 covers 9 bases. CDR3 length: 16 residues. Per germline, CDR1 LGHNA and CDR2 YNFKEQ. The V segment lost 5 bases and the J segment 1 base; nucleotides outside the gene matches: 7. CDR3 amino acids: CASSERPSGGTDTQYF. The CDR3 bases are TGTGCCAGCAGCGAAAGACCTAGCGGGGGCACAGATACGCAGTATTTT.

CDR3 region: CASSRDRLSGANVLTF. The CDR3 DNA reads TGTGCCAGCAGTCGCGACAGACTCTCTGGGGCCAACGTCCTGACTTTC. V and J are TRBV6-4 and TRBJ2-6, with a tentative D call TRBD1 (5 bases). The CDR3 length is 16 residues. V lost 5 bases to trimming and J lost 0 bases, with 11 bases between them. The germline gives CDR1 MRHNA, CDR2 SNTAGT.

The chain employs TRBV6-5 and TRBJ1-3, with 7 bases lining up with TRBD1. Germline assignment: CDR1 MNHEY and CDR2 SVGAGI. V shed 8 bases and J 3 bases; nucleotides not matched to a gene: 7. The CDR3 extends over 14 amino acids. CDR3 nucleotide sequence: TGTGCCAGCCCGGCAGGGGGAGGTGGAAACACCATATATTTT. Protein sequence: CASPAGGGGNTIYF.

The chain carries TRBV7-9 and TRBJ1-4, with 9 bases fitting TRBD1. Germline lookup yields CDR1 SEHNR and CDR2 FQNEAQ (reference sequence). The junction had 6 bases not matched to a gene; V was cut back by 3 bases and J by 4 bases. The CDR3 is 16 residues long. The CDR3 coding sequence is TGTGCCAGCAGCTTGAGGACAGGGGCCGTTAATGAAAAACTGTTTTTT. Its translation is CASSLRTGAVNEKLFF.

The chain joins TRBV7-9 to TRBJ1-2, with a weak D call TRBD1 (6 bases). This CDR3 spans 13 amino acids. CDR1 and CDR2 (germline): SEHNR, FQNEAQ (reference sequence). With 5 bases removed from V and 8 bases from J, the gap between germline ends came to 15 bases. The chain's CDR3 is CASSHRDTTGYTF. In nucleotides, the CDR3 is TGTGCCAGCAGCCACCGGGACACGACCGGCTACACCTTC. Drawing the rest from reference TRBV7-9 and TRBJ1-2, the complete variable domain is DTGVSQNPRHKITKRGQNVTFRCDPISEHNRLYWYRQTLGQGPEFLTYFQNEAQLEKSRLLSDRFSAERPKGSFSTLEIQRTEQGDSAMYLCASSHRDTTGYTFGSGTRLTVV.